The clone carrying this T cell receptor (beta chain) was detected only a few times. The data belong to a study of blood T cells in healthy people across ages. In germline, CDR1 is DFQATT, CDR2 SNEGSKA (reference sequence). The CDR3 is 12 amino acids. V was clipped by 7 bases and J by 8 bases, with 14 bases between them. It was with a sample-barcoded 5' primer and a J-beta primer mix that a second PCR of roughly 6 to 11 cycles was run. Tags on each cDNA molecule came from a template-switch adaptor with 12 random nucleotides. MiXCR, applied by TCRdb to the 5' RACE reads, yields one record per CDR3 protein. Among 950,000 to 1,200,000 distinct CDR3 sequences, 35% to 40% were seen once, and the ten largest hold over 10%.

The TCR comes from a man aged 18 to 30 in good health. The V gene is TRBV20-1, the J gene TRBJ1-4, with a weak D call TRBD1 (5 bases). The sample consisted of blood. The DNA of the CDR3 is TGCAGTGTAGGGGTGACGGCCGAAAAACTGTTTTTT. Protein: CSVGVTAEKLFF.